Included here is one TCR beta chain sequence, with context. Its specificity is not known. Around 0.55 micrograms of biopsy DNA per sample underwent TCRB immunosequencing. Profiling relied on immunoSEQ multiplex PCR, and the TCRdb table lists in-frame clones only, not all of them. The sample records over a thousand clones, 95% being singletons. The source of the sample is a study of T cell repertoires in ileal Crohn's disease. General study points: Mucosal expansions were suggested to be mainly CD8 T cells. Active smokers at surgery had more clonal expansions than non-smokers.

Germline CDR1 reads SGDLS; CDR2 reads YYNGEE. The CDR3 is made up of 15 amino acids. Unmatched junction bases numbered 10, after V lost 2 bases and J lost 5 bases. This clonotype originated in an adult with Crohn's disease. Material: ileal tissue. The chain employs TRBV9 and TRBJ2-7, with TRBD1 matching over 7 bases. The CDR3 nucleotides are TGTGCCAGCAGCGTTAGTACAGGGGTAAGCCACGAGCAGTACTTC. This sequence encodes CASSVSTGVSHEQYF.